The rows below give T cell receptor beta chains drawn from one sample of a study of T cell responses to AZD1222 COVID-19 vaccine. The data were produced by immunoSEQ multiplex PCR, yet TCRdb's version contains in-frame clones alone and is incomplete. The sample includes roughly 170,000 clones, 70% to 90% of them seen just once. Sample: peripheral blood, taken on day 0 of AZD1222 vaccination. Receptors were obtained from an adult in good health. Both conserved end residues are part of each CDR3. D genes are given only for firm matches. Expanded clones are given a class, and other clones once, few, many or no size at all.

cdr3_nt: TGTGCCAGCAGCTTGTATGGGGCCGAAGCTTTCTTT; cdr3_aa: CASSLYGAEAFF; d_call: NA; v_call: TRBV7-2; j_call: TRBJ1-1; clone_size: NA
cdr3_nt: TGTGCCAGCAGCTTAGCCAGGACAGGGTACGAGCAGTACTTC; cdr3_aa: CASSLARTGYEQYF; d_call: TRBD1; v_call: TRBV7-8; j_call: TRBJ2-7; clone_size: NA
cdr3_nt: TGTGCCAGCAAGACGGACAGTTACACCGGGGAGCTGTTTTTT; cdr3_aa: CASKTDSYTGELFF; d_call: NA; v_call: TRBV9; j_call: TRBJ2-2; clone_size: NA
cdr3_nt: TGTGCCAGCAGCTCCGGGAGGGGGAGGTCTGGAAACACCATATATTTT; cdr3_aa: CASSSGRGRSGNTIYF; d_call: NA; v_call: TRBV7-2; j_call: TRBJ1-3; clone_size: NA
cdr3_nt: TGTGCCAGCAGTGATCGGGGAGTCGGGGAGCTGTTTTTT; cdr3_aa: CASSDRGVGELFF; d_call: NA; v_call: TRBV25-1; j_call: TRBJ2-2; clone_size: NA
cdr3_nt: TGTGCCAGCAGTTCCGGATCCACCGGGGAGCTGTTTTTT; cdr3_aa: CASSSGSTGELFF; d_call: NA; v_call: TRBV12-3/TRBV12-4; j_call: TRBJ2-2; clone_size: NA
cdr3_nt: TGTGCCTGGAGGGGTCGGAACACCGGGGAGCTGTTTTTT; cdr3_aa: CAWRGRNTGELFF; d_call: NA; v_call: TRBV30; j_call: TRBJ2-2; clone_size: NA
cdr3_nt: TGTGCCTCCTGCCCCCGTCGTGACACCGGGGAGCTGTTTTTT; cdr3_aa: CASCPRRDTGELFF; d_call: NA; v_call: TRBV7-8; j_call: TRBJ2-2; clone_size: NA
cdr3_nt: TGTGCCAGCAGCTTATACCCGGGACACTACTATGGCTACACCTTC; cdr3_aa: CASSLYPGHYYGYTF; d_call: NA; v_call: TRBV7-3; j_call: TRBJ1-2; clone_size: NA
cdr3_nt: TGTGCCAGCAGTGAGTGGGACCTAGGGGGTGAAAAACTGTTTTTT; cdr3_aa: CASSEWDLGGEKLFF; d_call: NA; v_call: TRBV6-1; j_call: TRBJ1-4; clone_size: once
cdr3_nt: TGTGCCAGCAGCGTAGGAGTTAGCGGGGGGTCCCAAGAGACCCAGTACTTC; cdr3_aa: CASSVGVSGGSQETQYF; d_call: TRBD2; v_call: TRBV9; j_call: TRBJ2-5; clone_size: NA
cdr3_nt: TGCGCCAGCAGCTTAGGGACAGGATACTACAATGAGCAGTTCTTC; cdr3_aa: CASSLGTGYYNEQFF; d_call: TRBD1; v_call: TRBV5-1; j_call: TRBJ2-1; clone_size: NA
cdr3_nt: TGCGTATGGTATAGCAATCAGCCCCAGCATTTT; cdr3_aa: CVWYSNQPQHF; d_call: NA; v_call: TRBV5-8; j_call: TRBJ1-5; clone_size: NA
cdr3_nt: TGTGCCAGTAGAAGCTCCTACGAGCAGTACTTC; cdr3_aa: CASRSSYEQYF; d_call: NA; v_call: TRBV19; j_call: TRBJ2-7; clone_size: NA
cdr3_nt: TGTGCCAGCAGTGCTCCGGGTCAAACCCCTCTACAGCCCCAGCATTTT; cdr3_aa: CASSAPGQTPLQPQHF; d_call: NA; v_call: TRBV28; j_call: TRBJ1-5; clone_size: NA
cdr3_nt: TGTGCCAGCAGCTTAGCCCCCCCTACTAGCGGGAGCCAAGAGACCCAGTACTTC; cdr3_aa: CASSLAPPTSGSQETQYF; d_call: TRBD2; v_call: TRBV7-2; j_call: TRBJ2-5; clone_size: NA
cdr3_nt: TGTGCCACCGGGGGGGCTGGGAGCAATCAGCCCCAGCATTTT; cdr3_aa: CATGGAGSNQPQHF; d_call: NA; v_call: TRBV24-1; j_call: TRBJ1-5; clone_size: NA
cdr3_nt: TGCGCCAGCAGCCAAATCCTGACAGCGAAGGCTGGGACCGGGGAGCTGTTTTTT; cdr3_aa: CASSQILTAKAGTGELFF; d_call: NA; v_call: TRBV4-1; j_call: TRBJ2-2; clone_size: NA
cdr3_nt: TGTGCCAGAAGCTTTACTCTTCCCTATGGCTACACCTTC; cdr3_aa: CARSFTLPYGYTF; d_call: NA; v_call: TRBV7-5; j_call: TRBJ1-2; clone_size: NA
cdr3_nt: TGTGCCAGCAGCCCCGGCAGTAACATAAACAATGAGCAGTTCTTC; cdr3_aa: CASSPGSNINNEQFF; d_call: NA; v_call: TRBV6-5; j_call: TRBJ2-1; clone_size: NA
cdr3_nt: TGCGCCAGCAGCCAAGAACAGTCGGAGACCCAGTACTTC; cdr3_aa: CASSQEQSETQYF; d_call: NA; v_call: TRBV4-3; j_call: TRBJ2-5; clone_size: few
cdr3_nt: TGTGCCAGCAGCTTGGACAGGGTGAACACTGAAGCTTTCTTT; cdr3_aa: CASSLDRVNTEAFF; d_call: NA; v_call: TRBV5-8; j_call: TRBJ1-1; clone_size: NA
cdr3_nt: TGTGCCAGTAGTATGGATAGGACGGGCACTGAAGCTTTCTTT; cdr3_aa: CASSMDRTGTEAFF; d_call: NA; v_call: TRBV19; j_call: TRBJ1-1; clone_size: NA
cdr3_nt: TGTGCCAGCAGCGTCGCCTCCGAGACAGGCTATGGCTACACCTTC; cdr3_aa: CASSVASETGYGYTF; d_call: NA; v_call: TRBV9; j_call: TRBJ1-2; clone_size: NA
cdr3_nt: TGTGCCAGCAGCCAAGATCCCTACGAGCAGTACTTC; cdr3_aa: CASSQDPYEQYF; d_call: NA; v_call: TRBV3-1/TRBV3-2; j_call: TRBJ2-7; clone_size: NA
cdr3_nt: TGCGCCAGCAGCCAAGAAGCCCTTAGGGGGACAGCGAACACCGGGGAGCTGTTTTTT; cdr3_aa: CASSQEALRGTANTGELFF; d_call: TRBD1; v_call: TRBV4-1; j_call: TRBJ2-2; clone_size: NA
cdr3_nt: TGTGCCAGCAGTTTCACCGGGACAGGGTATTCACCCCTCCACTTT; cdr3_aa: CASSFTGTGYSPLHF; d_call: TRBD1; v_call: TRBV28; j_call: TRBJ1-6; clone_size: NA
cdr3_nt: TGTGCCAGCAGTGATGCGGGGCGGTCCTTCTACGAGCAGTACTTC; cdr3_aa: CASSDAGRSFYEQYF; d_call: NA; v_call: TRBV6-1; j_call: TRBJ2-7; clone_size: once
cdr3_nt: TGTGCCACCTCTACCGGGGATCTCACAGATACGCAGTATTTT; cdr3_aa: CATSTGDLTDTQYF; d_call: NA; v_call: TRBV6-5; j_call: TRBJ2-3; clone_size: NA
cdr3_nt: TGTGCCAGCAATTGGGCAGGGAATGAGCAGTTCTTC; cdr3_aa: CASNWAGNEQFF; d_call: NA; v_call: TRBV28; j_call: TRBJ2-1; clone_size: NA
cdr3_nt: TGTGCCAGCAGCACCAGGGATGGGGGCGAGCAGTACTTC; cdr3_aa: CASSTRDGGEQYF; d_call: NA; v_call: TRBV11-1; j_call: TRBJ2-7; clone_size: NA
cdr3_nt: TGTGCCAGCAGCCGAAATGGGAATCAGCCCCAGCATTTT; cdr3_aa: CASSRNGNQPQHF; d_call: NA; v_call: TRBV7-3; j_call: TRBJ1-5; clone_size: NA
cdr3_nt: TGCGCCAGCAGCCCACAGGGAAACACCGGGGAGCTGTTTTTT; cdr3_aa: CASSPQGNTGELFF; d_call: NA; v_call: TRBV5-1; j_call: TRBJ2-2; clone_size: once
cdr3_nt: TGTGCCAGCAGTTTATCGGGGGACAGGGCTTACACCGGGGAGCTGTTTTTT; cdr3_aa: CASSLSGDRAYTGELFF; d_call: TRBD1; v_call: TRBV27; j_call: TRBJ2-2; clone_size: NA
cdr3_nt: TGTGCCAGCAGCCAAGCGAGAGGAGCAGATACGCAGTATTTT; cdr3_aa: CASSQARGADTQYF; d_call: NA; v_call: TRBV3-1/TRBV3-2; j_call: TRBJ2-3; clone_size: NA
cdr3_nt: TGTGCCAGCAGTTACTTGACCGTGAGGGAGAACTATGGCTACACCTTC; cdr3_aa: CASSYLTVRENYGYTF; d_call: NA; v_call: TRBV6-5; j_call: TRBJ1-2; clone_size: NA
cdr3_nt: TGTGCCAGTAGGAGACGGACAGGGGATATCTCCTACAATGAGCAGTTCTTC; cdr3_aa: CASRRRTGDISYNEQFF; d_call: TRBD1; v_call: TRBV19; j_call: TRBJ2-1; clone_size: NA
cdr3_nt: TGTGCCAGCAGTTACGGGGACAGGGATAATTCACCCCTCCACTTT; cdr3_aa: CASSYGDRDNSPLHF; d_call: TRBD1; v_call: TRBV6-5; j_call: TRBJ1-6; clone_size: NA
cdr3_nt: TGTGCCTGGAGTTCGATCTCTTGGGTATACTTC; cdr3_aa: CAWSSISWVYF; d_call: NA; v_call: TRBV30; j_call: TRBJ2-7; clone_size: NA
cdr3_nt: TGCGCCAGCAGCCAAGCCCATGGTGAAAAACTGTTTTTT; cdr3_aa: CASSQAHGEKLFF; d_call: NA; v_call: TRBV4-3; j_call: TRBJ1-4; clone_size: NA
cdr3_nt: TGCGCCAGCAGCCAAGTGGCGACCGGGGAGCTGTTTTTT; cdr3_aa: CASSQVATGELFF; d_call: NA; v_call: TRBV4-1; j_call: TRBJ2-2; clone_size: NA
cdr3_nt: TGTGCCAGCAGCTTGGCTAGCGGGATCAACAATGAGCAGTTCTTC; cdr3_aa: CASSLASGINNEQFF; d_call: TRBD2; v_call: TRBV5-5; j_call: TRBJ2-1; clone_size: once
cdr3_nt: TGTGCCAGTAGTAAACCCGGGACACCAGGGCGGGAGACCCAGTACTTC; cdr3_aa: CASSKPGTPGRETQYF; d_call: NA; v_call: TRBV19; j_call: TRBJ2-5; clone_size: NA
cdr3_nt: TGCGCCAGCAGAGGCAGCATGAACACTGAAGCTTTCTTT; cdr3_aa: CASRGSMNTEAFF; d_call: NA; v_call: TRBV5-1; j_call: TRBJ1-1; clone_size: few
cdr3_nt: TGCGCCAGCGGAGACGAGTTTAGGACTAGCGGGAGGGCCGGGGCAGATACGCAGTATTTT; cdr3_aa: CASGDEFRTSGRAGADTQYF; d_call: TRBD2; v_call: TRBV5-1; j_call: TRBJ2-3; clone_size: NA
cdr3_nt: TGCGCCAGCAGCCCGGACAGGCCGAACACTGAAGCTTTCTTT; cdr3_aa: CASSPDRPNTEAFF; d_call: TRBD1; v_call: TRBV5-1; j_call: TRBJ1-1; clone_size: NA
cdr3_nt: TGTGCCAGCAGTGGGACAGGGCTGAATCAGCCCCAGCATTTT; cdr3_aa: CASSGTGLNQPQHF; d_call: TRBD1; v_call: TRBV6-6; j_call: TRBJ1-5; clone_size: NA
cdr3_nt: TGTGCCAGCAGCCCCCGGGCACCCGTTGGCAATCAGCCCCAGCATTTT; cdr3_aa: CASSPRAPVGNQPQHF; d_call: NA; v_call: TRBV5-5; j_call: TRBJ1-5; clone_size: NA
cdr3_nt: TGTGCCAGCAGCCGAGGGGGAGGAGGCACAGATACGCAGTATTTT; cdr3_aa: CASSRGGGGTDTQYF; d_call: NA; v_call: TRBV7-8; j_call: TRBJ2-3; clone_size: NA
cdr3_nt: TGTGCCAGCAGTGAAGTGGGGTCCCAGTACTTC; cdr3_aa: CASSEVGSQYF; d_call: NA; v_call: TRBV6-1; j_call: TRBJ2-5; clone_size: NA
cdr3_nt: TGTGCCAGCAGCTCCGACGGGGGCAAGCCTAGCACAGATACGCAGTATTTT; cdr3_aa: CASSSDGGKPSTDTQYF; d_call: NA; v_call: TRBV7-3; j_call: TRBJ2-3; clone_size: NA
cdr3_nt: TGCGCCAGCAGGGCTAGCGGGTGTCACAATGAGCAGTTCTTC; cdr3_aa: CASRASGCHNEQFF; d_call: TRBD2; v_call: TRBV23-1; j_call: TRBJ2-1; clone_size: NA
cdr3_nt: TGTGCCAGCAGTTTACGAGCTGAGCAGTTCTTC; cdr3_aa: CASSLRAEQFF; d_call: NA; v_call: TRBV28; j_call: TRBJ2-1; clone_size: once
cdr3_nt: TGCGCCAGCAGCCCCGAGAGAATGAACACTGAAGCTTTCTTT; cdr3_aa: CASSPERMNTEAFF; d_call: NA; v_call: TRBV4-3; j_call: TRBJ1-1; clone_size: NA
cdr3_nt: TGTGCCAGCAGCCAGAGAAACCAAGAGACCCAGTACTTC; cdr3_aa: CASSQRNQETQYF; d_call: NA; v_call: TRBV3-1/TRBV3-2; j_call: TRBJ2-5; clone_size: NA
cdr3_nt: TGTGCCAGCAGTTGGGGGGCAGGGACGTACGAGCAGTACTTC; cdr3_aa: CASSWGAGTYEQYF; d_call: NA; v_call: TRBV27; j_call: TRBJ2-7; clone_size: NA
cdr3_nt: TGTGCCAGCAGGACTCCCGGGTCTGAGACCCAGTACTTC; cdr3_aa: CASRTPGSETQYF; d_call: NA; v_call: TRBV28; j_call: TRBJ2-5; clone_size: NA
cdr3_nt: TGCGCCAGCAGCTTGGGACAGGGGAAGTCGAGTGGCTACACCTTC; cdr3_aa: CASSLGQGKSSGYTF; d_call: TRBD1; v_call: TRBV5-1; j_call: TRBJ1-2; clone_size: NA
cdr3_nt: TGTGCCACCAGCAGAGATTATAGAGCGGGGGGGTTCACAGATACGCAGTATTTT; cdr3_aa: CATSRDYRAGGFTDTQYF; d_call: TRBD2; v_call: TRBV15; j_call: TRBJ2-3; clone_size: NA